The next 9 T cell receptor beta chains were all read from a single sample in a study of response to subunit inactivated influenza vaccine. TCRdb recomputed calls from the RT-PCR reads with MiXCR, one row per CDR3 protein. The sample contains around 170,000 distinct CDR3 sequences, about 11% of which appear only once. The starting material was CD8+ T cells sorted from PBMCs, obtained approximately 25 months after vaccination. These receptors all come from a man aged 50-75 years who received an inactivated influenza vaccine.

The chain uses TRBV3-1 and TRBJ2-1; 7 bases are a match to TRBD2. Per the germline V gene, CDR1 is LGHDT and CDR2 is YNNKEL (reference sequence). This CDR3 region has 16 residues. The junction had 3 bases not matched to a gene; V was cut back by 1 base and J by 0 bases. CDR3 DNA: TGTGCCAGCAGCCAAGTCGGCGGGAGCTCCTACAATGAGCAGTTCTTC. This translates into CASSQVGGSSYNEQFF.

This chain uses TRBV6-6 with TRBJ2-1; D call uncertain. This CDR3 is built from 13 residues. Germline CDR1 MNHNY, CDR2 SVGAGI (reference sequence). V was clipped by 4 bases and J by 9 bases, with 13 bases between them. The CDR3 coding sequence is TGTGCCAGCAGTTTCGGCGGTTGGGGTGAGCAGTTCTTC. Protein sequence: CASSFGGWGEQFF.

The rearrangement joins TRBV7-8 to TRBJ1-5; D might be TRBD1 (6 bases). The CDR3 is 14 amino acids. CDR1 SGHVS and CDR2 FQNEAQ come from the germline V gene. Trimming stripped 3 bases from V and 8 bases from J, with 14 bases between. The CDR3, as DNA: TGTGCCAGCAGCTTTCAGGGGCCGGGAGAGCCCCAGCATTTT. It yields the protein CASSFQGPGEPQHF.

The V gene is TRBV6-2 or TRBV6-3, the J gene TRBJ2-7; no definite D call. This CDR3 spans 13 amino acids. V lost 4 bases, J lost 2 bases, and 9 bases lay in between. The germline CDR1 and CDR2 sequences are MNHEY and SVGEGT. The CDR3 here is CASSSAGTYEQYF. The CDR3 nucleotides are TGTGCCAGCAGTTCGGCAGGAACCTACGAGCAGTACTTC.

This clonotype was seen a few times. The chain links TRBV4-3 to TRBJ2-3; D unclear. CDR1 is LGHNA and CDR2 is YSLEER in the germline V gene. The CDR3 extends over 15 amino acids. V lost 0 bases and J 0 bases, leaving 7 bases between the germline ends. The CDR3 loop reads CASSQDGQSTDTQYF. The CDR3 DNA reads TGCGCCAGCAGCCAAGATGGCCAGAGCACAGATACGCAGTATTTT.

The rearrangement links TRBV20-1 to TRBJ2-7; D perhaps matches TRBD1 (6 bases). The CDR3 contains 14 residues. V shed 3 bases and J shed 4 bases, with 16 bases lying between them. The germline gives CDR1 DFQATT, CDR2 SNEGSKA (reference sequence). As DNA, the CDR3 is TGCAGTGCTAGGGGCTCCGGGACAAAATACGAGCAGTACTTC. This gives the protein CSARGSGTKYEQYF.

The chain joins TRBV11-2 to TRBJ2-1; D might be TRBD2 (5 bases). Trimming pared 1 base from V and 10 bases from J, leaving 11 bases between. This CDR3 spans 13 amino acids. Germline values: CDR1 SGHAT, CDR2 FQNNGV. CDR3 region: CASSLAPRGEQFF. DNA of the CDR3: TGTGCCAGCAGCTTAGCGCCCCGAGGGGAGCAGTTCTTC. The full variable domain, completed using reference TRBV11-2 and TRBJ2-1, is EAGVAQSPRYKIIEKRQSVAFWCNPISGHATLYWYQQILGQGPKLLIQFQNNGVVDDSQLPKDRFSAERLKGVDSTLKIQPAKLEDSAVYLCASSLAPRGEQFFGPGTRLTVL.

CDR3 amino acids: CASHSSGANVLTF. CDR3 in DNA: TGTGCCAGCCATAGCTCTGGGGCCAACGTCCTGACTTTC. J is TRBJ2-6 and V is TRBV6-6, with D uncertain. The CDR3 is 13 residues long. Trimming shortened V by 8 bases and J by 0 bases, and 5 bases separated the two germline ends. CDR1 and CDR2 from the germline V gene are MNHNY and SVGAGI (reference sequence).

This chain links TRBV6-5 with TRBJ2-2; D remains ambiguous. The CDR3 has 17 amino acids. The V and J ends lost 0 bases and 6 bases respectively, with 17 bases between them. Germline-derived CDR1 and CDR2 are MNHEY and SVGAGI. The CDR3 DNA reads as TGTGCCAGCAGTTACTCCGACAATTGGCTTGCGGCCGGGGAGCTGTTTTTT. The encoded protein is CASSYSDNWLAAGELFF.